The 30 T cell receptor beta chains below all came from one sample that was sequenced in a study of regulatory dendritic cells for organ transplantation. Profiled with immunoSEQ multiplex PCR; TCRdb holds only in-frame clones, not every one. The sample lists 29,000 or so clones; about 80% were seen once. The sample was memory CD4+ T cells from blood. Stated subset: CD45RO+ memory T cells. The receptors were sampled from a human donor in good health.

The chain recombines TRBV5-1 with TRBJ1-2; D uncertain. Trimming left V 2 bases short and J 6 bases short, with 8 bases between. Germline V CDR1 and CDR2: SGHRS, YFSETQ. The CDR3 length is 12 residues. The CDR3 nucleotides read TGCGCCAGCAGCTTCGAAAGGGATGGCTACACCTTC. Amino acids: CASSFERDGYTF.

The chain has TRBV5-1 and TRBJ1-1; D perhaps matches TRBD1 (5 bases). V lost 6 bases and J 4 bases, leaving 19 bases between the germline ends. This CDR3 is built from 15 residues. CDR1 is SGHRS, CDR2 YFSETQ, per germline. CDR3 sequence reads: CASTTMGDWRTEAFF. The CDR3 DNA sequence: TGCGCCAGCACCACGATGGGGGATTGGCGCACTGAAGCTTTCTTT.

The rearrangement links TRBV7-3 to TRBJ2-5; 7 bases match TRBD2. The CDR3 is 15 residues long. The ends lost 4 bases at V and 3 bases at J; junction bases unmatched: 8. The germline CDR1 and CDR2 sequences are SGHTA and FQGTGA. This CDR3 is CASSSNGLAEETQYF. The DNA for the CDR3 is TGTGCCAGCAGCTCTAACGGGCTAGCGGAAGAGACCCAGTACTTC.

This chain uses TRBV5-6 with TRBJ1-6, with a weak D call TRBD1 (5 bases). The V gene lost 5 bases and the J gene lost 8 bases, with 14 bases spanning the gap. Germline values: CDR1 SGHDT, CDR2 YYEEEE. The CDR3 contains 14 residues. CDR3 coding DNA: TGTGCCAGCAGTGTACAGGTAATGGATTCACCCCTCCACTTT. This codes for CASSVQVMDSPLHF. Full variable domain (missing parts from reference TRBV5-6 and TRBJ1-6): DAGVTQSPTHLIKTRGQQVTLRCSPKSGHDTVSWYQQALGQGPQFIFQYYEEEERQRGNFPDRFSGHQFPNYSSELNVNALLLGDSALYLCASSVQVMDSPLHFGNGTRLTVT.

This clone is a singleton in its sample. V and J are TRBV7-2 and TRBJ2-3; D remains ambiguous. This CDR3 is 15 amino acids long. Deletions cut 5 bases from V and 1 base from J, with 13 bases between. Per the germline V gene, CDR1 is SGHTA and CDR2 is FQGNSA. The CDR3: CASSLSSERTDTQYF. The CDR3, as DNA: TGTGCCAGCAGCCTAAGTTCGGAGCGCACAGATACGCAGTATTTT.

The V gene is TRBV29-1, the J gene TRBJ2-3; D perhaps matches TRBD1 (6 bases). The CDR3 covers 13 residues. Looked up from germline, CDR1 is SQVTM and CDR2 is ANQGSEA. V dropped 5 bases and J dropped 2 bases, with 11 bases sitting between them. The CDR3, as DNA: TGCAGCGTTTTAGGGGGATTCACAGATACGCAGTATTTT. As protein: CSVLGGFTDTQYF.

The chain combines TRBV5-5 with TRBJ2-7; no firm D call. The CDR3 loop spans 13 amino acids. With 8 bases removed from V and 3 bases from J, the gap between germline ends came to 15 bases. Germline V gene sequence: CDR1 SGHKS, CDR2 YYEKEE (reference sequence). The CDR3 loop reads CASLPEGFYEQYF. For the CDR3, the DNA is TGTGCCAGTCTACCGGAAGGATTCTACGAGCAGTACTTC.

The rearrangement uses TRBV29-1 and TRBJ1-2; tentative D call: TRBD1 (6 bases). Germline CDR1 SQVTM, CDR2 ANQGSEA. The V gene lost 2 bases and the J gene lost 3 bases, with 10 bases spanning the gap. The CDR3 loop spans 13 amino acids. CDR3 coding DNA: TGCAGCGTTGAATGGGCAGGGGACTATGGCTACACCTTC. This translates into CSVEWAGDYGYTF.

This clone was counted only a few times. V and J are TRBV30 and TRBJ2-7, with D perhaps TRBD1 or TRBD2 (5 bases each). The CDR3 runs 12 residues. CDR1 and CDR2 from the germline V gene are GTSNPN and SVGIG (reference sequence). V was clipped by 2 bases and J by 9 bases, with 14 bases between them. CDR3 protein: CAWSRGQGAQYF. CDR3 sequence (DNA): TGTGCCTGGAGTAGAGGGCAGGGAGCGCAGTACTTC.

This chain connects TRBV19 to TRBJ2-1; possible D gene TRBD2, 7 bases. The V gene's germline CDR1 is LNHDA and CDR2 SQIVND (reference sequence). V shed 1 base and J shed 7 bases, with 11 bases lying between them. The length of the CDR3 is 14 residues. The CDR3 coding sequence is TGTGCCAGTAGTATAGCGGGGGGCGTTAATGAGCAGTTCTTC. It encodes CASSIAGGVNEQFF.

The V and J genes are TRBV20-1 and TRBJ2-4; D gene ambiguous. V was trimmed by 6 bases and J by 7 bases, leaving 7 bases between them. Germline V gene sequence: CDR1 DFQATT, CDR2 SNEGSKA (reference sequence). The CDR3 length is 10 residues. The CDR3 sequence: CSAAENIQYF. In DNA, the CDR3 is TGCAGTGCGGCGGAGAACATTCAGTACTTC.

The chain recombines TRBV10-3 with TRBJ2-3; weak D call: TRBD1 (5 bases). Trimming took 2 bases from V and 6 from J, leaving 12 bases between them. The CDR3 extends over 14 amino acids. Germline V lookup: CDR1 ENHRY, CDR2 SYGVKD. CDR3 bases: TGTGCCATCAGTGAGCCCCGACAGATTGATACGCAGTATTTT. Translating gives CAISEPRQIDTQYF.

The CDR3 is CASSWTTNYGYTF. The DNA for the CDR3 is TGTGCCAGCAGCTGGACAACTAACTATGGCTACACCTTC. The chain combines TRBV7-9 with TRBJ1-2; tentative D call: TRBD1 (5 bases). The CDR3 is 13 residues long. The ends were cut back, 4 bases at V and 0 bases at J, with 6 bases in the middle. Germline CDR1 SEHNR, CDR2 FQNEAQ (reference sequence).

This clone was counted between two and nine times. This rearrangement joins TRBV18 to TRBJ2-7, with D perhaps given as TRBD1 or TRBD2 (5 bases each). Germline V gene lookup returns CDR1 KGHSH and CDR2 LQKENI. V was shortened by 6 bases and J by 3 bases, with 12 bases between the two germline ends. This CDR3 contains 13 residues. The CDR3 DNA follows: TGTGCCAGCTCCCCTGGGACCGACTACGAGCAGTACTTC. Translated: CASSPGTDYEQYF. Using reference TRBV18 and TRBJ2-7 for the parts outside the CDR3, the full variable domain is NAGVMQNPRHLVRRRGQEARLRCSPMKGHSHVYWYRQLPEEGLKFMVYLQKENIIDESGMPKERFSAEFPKEGPSILRIQQVVRGDSAAYFCASSPGTDYEQYFGPGTRLTVT.

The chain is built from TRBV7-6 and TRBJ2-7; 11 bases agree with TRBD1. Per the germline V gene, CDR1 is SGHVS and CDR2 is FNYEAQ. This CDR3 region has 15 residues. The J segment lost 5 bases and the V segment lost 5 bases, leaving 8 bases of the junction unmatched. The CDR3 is CASSKRTGGLDEQYF. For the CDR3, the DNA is TGTGCCAGCAGCAAACGGACAGGGGGCTTGGACGAGCAGTACTTC. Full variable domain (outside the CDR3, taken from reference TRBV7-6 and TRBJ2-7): GAGVSQSPRYKVTKRGQDVALRCDPISGHVSLYWYRQALGQGPEFLTYFNYEAQQDKSGLPNDRFSAERPEGSISTLTIQRTEQRDSAMYRCASSKRTGGLDEQYFGPGTRLTVT.

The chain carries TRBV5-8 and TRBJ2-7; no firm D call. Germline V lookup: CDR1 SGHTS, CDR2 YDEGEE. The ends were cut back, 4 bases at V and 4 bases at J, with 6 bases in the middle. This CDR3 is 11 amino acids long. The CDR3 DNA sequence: TGTGCCAGCAGCCCTCAGTACGAGCAGTACTTC. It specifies CASSPQYEQYF.

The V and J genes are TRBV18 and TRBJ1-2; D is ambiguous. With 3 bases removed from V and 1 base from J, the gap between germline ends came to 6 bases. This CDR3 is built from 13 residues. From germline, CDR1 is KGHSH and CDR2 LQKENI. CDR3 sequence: CASSPGYNYGYTF. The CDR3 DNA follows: TGTGCCAGCTCACCGGGTTATAACTATGGCTACACCTTC.

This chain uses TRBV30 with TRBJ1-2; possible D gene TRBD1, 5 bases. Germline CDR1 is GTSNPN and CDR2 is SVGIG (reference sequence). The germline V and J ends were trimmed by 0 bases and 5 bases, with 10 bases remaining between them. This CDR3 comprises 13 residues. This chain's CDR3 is CAWSVTGLYGYTF. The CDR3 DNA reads TGTGCCTGGAGTGTTACAGGACTTTATGGCTACACCTTC. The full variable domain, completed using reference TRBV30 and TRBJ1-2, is SQTIHQWPATLVQPVGSPLSLECTVEGTSNPNLYWYRQAAGRGLQLLFYSVGIGQISSEVPQNLSASRPQDRQFILSSKKLLLSDSGFYLCAWSVTGLYGYTFGSGTRLTVV.

CDR3 bases: TGTGCCAGCAGCTTGGGGGGGACTAGCATCTACGAGCAGTACTTC. This gives the protein CASSLGGTSIYEQYF. V gene TRBV5-4 combines with J gene TRBJ2-7, with 9 bases aligning to TRBD2. The CDR3 sequence is 15 residues long. CDR1 is SGHNT and CDR2 is YYREEE in the germline V gene (reference sequence). J gave up 3 bases and V 0 bases, and 4 bases lay outside the gene matches.

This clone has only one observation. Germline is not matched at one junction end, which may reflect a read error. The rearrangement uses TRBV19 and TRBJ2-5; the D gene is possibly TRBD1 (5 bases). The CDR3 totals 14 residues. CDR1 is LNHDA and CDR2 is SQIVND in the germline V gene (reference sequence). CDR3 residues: CASSSRWTSDTSDF. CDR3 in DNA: TGTGCCAGTAGCTCAAGGTGGACATCCGACACATCCGACTTC.

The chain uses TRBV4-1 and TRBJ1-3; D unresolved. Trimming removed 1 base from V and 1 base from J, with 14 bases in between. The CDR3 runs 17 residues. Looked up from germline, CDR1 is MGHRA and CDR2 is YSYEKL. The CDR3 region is CASSQGTALLSGNTIYF. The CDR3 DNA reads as TGCGCCAGCAGCCAAGGGACGGCACTACTATCTGGAAACACCATATATTTT.

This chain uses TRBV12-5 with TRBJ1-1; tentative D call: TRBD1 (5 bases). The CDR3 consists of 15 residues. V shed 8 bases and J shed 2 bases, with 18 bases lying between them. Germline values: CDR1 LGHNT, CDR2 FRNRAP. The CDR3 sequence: CASRRGGALNTEAFF. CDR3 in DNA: TGTGCTAGTCGGCGGGGGGGAGCCCTTAACACTGAAGCTTTCTTT.

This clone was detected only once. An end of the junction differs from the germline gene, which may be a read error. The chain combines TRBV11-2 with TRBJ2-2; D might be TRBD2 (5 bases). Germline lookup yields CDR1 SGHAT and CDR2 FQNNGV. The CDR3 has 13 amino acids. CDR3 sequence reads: CATSGTNTGELFF. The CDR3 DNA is TGTGCCACCAGCGGAACGAACACCGGGGAGCTGTTTTTT.

The CDR3 DNA reads as TGTGCCAGCAGCCGGCTAGCGGGGGGGCCAGATACGCAGTATTTT. Translated, it gives CASSRLAGGPDTQYF. This chain links TRBV4-2 with TRBJ2-3, with 12 bases aligning to TRBD2. This CDR3 is 15 amino acids long. Germline values: CDR1 LGHNA, CDR2 YNFKEQ. Losses at the gene ends were 4 bases for V and 4 bases for J; bases not matched to a gene: 3.

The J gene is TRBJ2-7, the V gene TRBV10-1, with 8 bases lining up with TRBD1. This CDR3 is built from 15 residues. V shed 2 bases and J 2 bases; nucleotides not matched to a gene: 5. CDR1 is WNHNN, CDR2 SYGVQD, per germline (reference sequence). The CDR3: CASSEGDRIPYEQYF. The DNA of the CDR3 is TGCGCCAGCAGTGAGGGGGACAGGATTCCCTACGAGCAGTACTTC.

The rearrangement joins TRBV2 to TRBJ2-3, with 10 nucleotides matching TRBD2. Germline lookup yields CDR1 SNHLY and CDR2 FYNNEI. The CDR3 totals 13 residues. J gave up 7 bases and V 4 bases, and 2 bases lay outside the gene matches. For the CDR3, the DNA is TGTGCCAGCAGTGGGACTAGCGGAAATACGCAGTATTTT. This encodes CASSGTSGNTQYF. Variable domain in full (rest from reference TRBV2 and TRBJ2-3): EPEVTQTPSHQVTQMGQEVILRCVPISNHLYFYWYRQILGQKVEFLVSFYNNEISEKSEIFDDQFSVERPDGSNFTLKIRSTKLEDSAMYFCASSGTSGNTQYFGPGTRLTVL.

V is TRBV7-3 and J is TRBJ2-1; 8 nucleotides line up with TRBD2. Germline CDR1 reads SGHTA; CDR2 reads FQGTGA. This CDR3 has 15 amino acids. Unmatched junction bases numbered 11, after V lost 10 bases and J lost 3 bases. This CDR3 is CAKAPSGSNYNEQFF. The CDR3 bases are TGTGCCAAGGCCCCAAGCGGGAGTAACTACAATGAGCAGTTCTTC.

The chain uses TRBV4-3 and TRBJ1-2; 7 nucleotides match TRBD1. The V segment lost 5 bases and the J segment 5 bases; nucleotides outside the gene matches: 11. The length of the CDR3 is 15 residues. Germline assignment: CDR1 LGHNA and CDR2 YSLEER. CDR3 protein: CASSLDRRGGYGYTF. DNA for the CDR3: TGCGCCAGCAGCTTGGACAGGCGAGGCGGGTATGGCTACACCTTC.

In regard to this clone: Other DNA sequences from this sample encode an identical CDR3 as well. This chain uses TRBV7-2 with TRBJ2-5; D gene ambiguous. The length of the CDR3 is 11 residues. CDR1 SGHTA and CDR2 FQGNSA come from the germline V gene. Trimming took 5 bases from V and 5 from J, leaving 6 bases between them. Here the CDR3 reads CASSPQETQYF. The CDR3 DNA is TGTGCCAGCAGCCCCCAGGAGACCCAGTACTTC.

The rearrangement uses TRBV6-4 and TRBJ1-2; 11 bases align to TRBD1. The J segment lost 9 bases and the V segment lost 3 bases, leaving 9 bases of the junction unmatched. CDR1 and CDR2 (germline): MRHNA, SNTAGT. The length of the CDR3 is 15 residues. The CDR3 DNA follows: TGTGCCAGCAGTGAAGATTGGGGACAGGGGGGGAGCTACACCTTC. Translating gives CASSEDWGQGGSYTF.